One and the same sample provided the 17 T cell receptor beta chains below, sequenced in a study of cytomegalovirus exposure and HLA in healthy donors. The PCR contained 60 Vbeta and 13 Jbeta primers. Sequenced by immunoSEQ multiplex PCR; TCRdb stores in-frame clones only, minus some. The data contain about 190,000 clones, 70% to 75% of them singletons. The sequencing input was PBMCs. These receptors all stem from a young man in good health and CMV-seropositive.

The CDR3 bases are TGTGCCAGCAGCCCCCAGGGGAAAAACATTCAGTACTTC. Encoded protein: CASSPQGKNIQYF. The chain uses TRBV7-2 and TRBJ2-4, with D maybe TRBD1 (6 bases). Germline CDR1 reads SGHTA; CDR2 reads FQGNSA. The CDR3 has 13 amino acids. The V end lost 5 bases, the J end lost 4 bases, and 9 bases lay between the germline ends. The full variable domain, completed using reference TRBV7-2 and TRBJ2-4, is GAGVSQSPSNKVTEKGKDVELRCDPISGHTALYWYRQSLGQGLEFLIYFQGNSAPDKSGLPSDRFSAERTGGSVSTLTIQRTQQEDSAVYLCASSPQGKNIQYFGAGTRLSVL.

The chain has TRBV7-6 and TRBJ2-7, with a tentative D call TRBD1 (5 bases). V lost 5 bases and J 2 bases, leaving 13 bases between the germline ends. The germline V gene encodes CDR1 SGHVS and CDR2 FNYEAQ. The CDR3 runs to 14 residues. The CDR3 DNA is TGTGCCAGCAGCGCAAGGGCAGGGACCTACGAGCAGTACTTC. This sequence encodes CASSARAGTYEQYF.

The gene calls are TRBV30 and TRBJ2-7, with 8 bases fitting TRBD1. V shed 1 base, J shed 3 bases, and the junction held 2 bases outside the gene matches. CDR3 size: 13 residues. Germline values: CDR1 GTSNPN, CDR2 SVGIG (reference sequence). The CDR3 loop is CAWSDDRGYEQYF. The CDR3, as DNA: TGTGCCTGGAGTGACGACAGGGGCTACGAGCAGTACTTC.

This clone was seen once. This chain links TRBV29-1 with TRBJ1-1, with D possibly being TRBD1 (6 bases). The ends were cut back, 6 bases at V and 4 bases at J, with 18 bases in the middle. Germline V lookup: CDR1 SQVTM, CDR2 ANQGSEA. This CDR3 has 14 residues. The CDR3 DNA is TGCAGCGTCCTCGACCCGCTCAGGGGCACTGAAGCTTTCTTT. Protein sequence: CSVLDPLRGTEAFF. The variable domain in full, completed from reference TRBV29-1 and TRBJ1-1, reads SAVISQKPSRDICQRGTSLTIQCQVDSQVTMMFWYRQQPGQSLTLIATANQGSEATYESGFVIDKFPISRPNLTFSTLTVSNMSPEDSSIYLCSVLDPLRGTEAFFGQGTRLTVV.

This rearrangement joins TRBV14 to TRBJ2-3; D gene unclear. Per germline, CDR1 SGHDN and CDR2 FVKESK. This CDR3 region has 14 residues. The ends were cut back, 8 bases at V and 2 bases at J, with 14 bases in the middle. The CDR3, as DNA: TGTGCCAGCTCTGTTGGCTTCCTCACAGATACGCAGTATTTT. Its translation is CASSVGFLTDTQYF.

V is TRBV4-3 and J is TRBJ2-7; the match to TRBD2 covers 11 bases. The V and J ends lost 6 bases and 2 bases, in that order; junction bases with no gene match: 9. Per the germline V gene, CDR1 is LGHNA and CDR2 is YSLEER. This CDR3 contains 16 residues. The CDR3 DNA is TGCGCCAGCAGTCCCGGACTAGCGGGCCTAACCTACGAGCAGTACTTC. Translating gives CASSPGLAGLTYEQYF.

The genes are TRBV5-1 and TRBJ1-2; 8 nucleotides match TRBD1. This CDR3 has 15 residues. V gave up 1 base and J gave up 4 bases; unmatched junction bases: 6. The germline gives CDR1 SGHRS, CDR2 YFSETQ. The CDR3 DNA sequence: TGCGCCAGCAGCTTGCCCGGGACAGGCTCCTATGGCTACACCTTC. Translation: CASSLPGTGSYGYTF.

The CDR3 protein is CASNRGSENIQYF. DNA of the CDR3: TGTGCCAGTAACAGGGGCAGCGAAAACATTCAGTACTTC. The chain is built from TRBV19 and TRBJ2-4, with 7 bases fitting TRBD1. V shed 7 bases and J 5 bases; nucleotides not matched to a gene: 5. This CDR3 spans 13 amino acids. Germline lookup yields CDR1 LNHDA and CDR2 SQIVND (reference sequence).

The chain carries TRBV5-1 and TRBJ2-3; the D gene is possibly TRBD2 (5 bases). CDR1 and CDR2 from the germline V gene are SGHRS and YFSETQ. The V end was cut by 0 bases, the J end by 5 bases, with 13 bases between. The CDR3 is 15 residues long. The CDR3 DNA reads TGCGCCAGCAGCTTGGGCGGACTGCTGGGAGATACGCAGTATTTT. Protein sequence: CASSLGGLLGDTQYF.

V and J are TRBV6-5 and TRBJ1-2; D gene ambiguous. Germline V gene lookup returns CDR1 MNHEY and CDR2 SVGAGI. The CDR3 runs 13 residues. Trimming cost V 0 bases and J 8 bases, with 10 bases left between them. The CDR3 here is CASSYSGRGGYTF. CDR3 sequence (DNA): TGTGCCAGCAGTTACTCGGGGAGAGGGGGCTACACCTTC.

V usage is TRBV21-1 and J usage is TRBJ1-5. TRBV21-1 is given as a pseudogene. This CDR3 contains 12 residues. CDR3 in amino acids: CASSKNEAAQHF. In nucleotides, the CDR3 is TGTGCCAGCAGCAAAAACGAAGCGGCCCAGCATTTT.

This clone was counted between two and nine times. The rearrangement joins TRBV5-1 to TRBJ2-7; TRBD2 might be the D (5 bases). V was shortened by 4 bases and J by 7 bases, with 18 bases between the two germline ends. Looked up from germline, CDR1 is SGHRS and CDR2 is YFSETQ. The CDR3 totals 14 residues. CDR3 sequence: CASSLVGVIIEQYF. The CDR3 bases are TGCGCCAGCAGCCTGGTCGGGGTCATCATTGAGCAGTACTTC.

The rearrangement uses TRBV18 and TRBJ2-1; D perhaps matches TRBD1 (5 bases). CDR3 length: 15 residues. Germline V gives CDR1 KGHSH, CDR2 LQKENI. Trimming removed 2 bases at V and 5 bases at J, with 13 bases between. This CDR3 reads CASSPLSQQDNEQFF. As DNA, the CDR3 is TGTGCCAGCTCACCATTATCTCAACAGGACAATGAGCAGTTCTTC.

This sequence joins TRBV19 and TRBJ2-7; 7 bases match TRBD2. Germline V gives CDR1 LNHDA, CDR2 SQIVND (reference sequence). V lost 10 bases, J lost 3 bases, and 9 bases stayed unmatched. The CDR3 totals 13 residues. CDR3 sequence: CATLGGGGYEQYF. The CDR3 DNA is TGTGCCACCCTTGGGGGGGGAGGCTACGAGCAGTACTTC.

The CDR3: CASSLISGSETQYF. The CDR3 region has the DNA TGTGCCAGCAGCTTAATCTCGGGGTCAGAGACCCAGTACTTC. The chain uses TRBV7-9 and TRBJ2-5, with D tentatively TRBD2 (5 bases). The CDR3 length is 14 residues. Trimming took 2 bases from V and 4 from J, leaving 11 bases between them. Germline values: CDR1 SEHNR, CDR2 FQNEAQ (reference sequence).

This chain uses TRBV5-1 with TRBJ2-1; 9 nucleotides line up with TRBD1. V lost 4 bases and J lost 7; bases outside the gene matches: 24. This CDR3 contains 20 residues. Germline V gene sequence: CDR1 SGHRS, CDR2 YFSETQ. The CDR3 sequence is CASSAPIQNLADRGYNEQFF. Written as DNA, the CDR3 is TGCGCCAGCAGCGCACCGATCCAAAATTTAGCGGACAGGGGCTATAATGAGCAGTTCTTC.

This clone was observed a handful of times. The chain couples TRBV7-8 to TRBJ2-1, with 7 bases lining up with TRBD2. From germline, CDR1 is SGHVS and CDR2 FQNEAQ. The CDR3 spans 17 residues. The V gene end was trimmed by 1 base and the J gene end by 2 bases; junction bases not matched to a gene: 8. The CDR3, as DNA: TGTGCCAGCAGCTTAGGGGGCGCGGGAGCGGCCTACAATGAGCAGTTCTTC. This gives the protein CASSLGGAGAAYNEQFF.